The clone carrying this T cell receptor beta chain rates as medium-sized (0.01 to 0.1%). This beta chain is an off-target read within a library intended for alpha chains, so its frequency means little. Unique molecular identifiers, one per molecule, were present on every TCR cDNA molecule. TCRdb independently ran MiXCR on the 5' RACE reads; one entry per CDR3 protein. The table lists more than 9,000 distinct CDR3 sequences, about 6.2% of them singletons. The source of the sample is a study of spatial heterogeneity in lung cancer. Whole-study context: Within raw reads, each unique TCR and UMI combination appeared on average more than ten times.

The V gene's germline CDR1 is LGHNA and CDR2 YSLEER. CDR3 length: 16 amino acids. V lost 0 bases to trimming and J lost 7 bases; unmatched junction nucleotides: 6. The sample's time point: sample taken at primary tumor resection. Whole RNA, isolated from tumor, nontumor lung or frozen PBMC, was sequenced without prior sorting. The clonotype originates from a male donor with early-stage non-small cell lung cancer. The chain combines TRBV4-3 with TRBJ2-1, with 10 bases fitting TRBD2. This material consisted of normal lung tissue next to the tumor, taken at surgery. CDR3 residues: CASSQDLAGEGNEQFF. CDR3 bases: TGCGCCAGCAGCCAAGATCTAGCGGGAGAAGGTAATGAGCAGTTCTTC.